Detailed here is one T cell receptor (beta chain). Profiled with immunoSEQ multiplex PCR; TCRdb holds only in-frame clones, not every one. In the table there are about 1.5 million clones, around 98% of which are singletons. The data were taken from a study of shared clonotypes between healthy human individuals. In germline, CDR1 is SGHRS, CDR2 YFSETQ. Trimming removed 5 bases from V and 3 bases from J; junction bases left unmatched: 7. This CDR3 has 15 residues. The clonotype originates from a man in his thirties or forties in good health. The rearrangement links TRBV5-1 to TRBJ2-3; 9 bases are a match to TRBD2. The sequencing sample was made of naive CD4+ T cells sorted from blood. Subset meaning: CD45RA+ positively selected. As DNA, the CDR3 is TGCGCCAGCAGAAAGCGGGAGGATGGGACAGATACGCAGTATTTT. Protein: CASRKREDGTDTQYF.